This T cell receptor (beta chain) was recorded in a study of T cells in Graves' hyperthyroidism and ophthalmopathy. Graves' hyperthyroidism was deemed stable given no ophthalmopathy progression within 18 months. Remarks on this clonotype: No antigen is known for it.

Amplified TCR beta CDR3 regions derived from RNA transcripts. The TCR CDR3 was amplified in a first-round RT-PCR using the HTBI primer set. From the multiplex PCR reads, TCRdb called clonotypes with MiXCR, one entry per CDR3 protein. The table records some 560,000 distinct CDR3 sequences, 15% to 19% of them present only once. CDR3 size: 14 residues. Germline CDR1 reads DFQATT; CDR2 reads SNEGSKA (reference sequence). Between the trimmed V and J ends, which lost 5 bases and 4 bases, there was a span of 17 bases. Study results and limitations: With a median lead of approximately 6.4 months before onset, the model predicted ophthalmopathy.

The TCR sequence derives from a woman younger than 45 with Graves' hyperthyroidism. The V gene is TRBV20-1, the J gene TRBJ1-1, with D maybe TRBD1 (5 bases). Sequencing was done on a sample of blood. CDR3 region: CSAHRNPLGTEAFF. CDR3 sequence (DNA): TGCAGTGCTCACAGGAACCCTCTCGGCACTGAAGCTTTCTTT.